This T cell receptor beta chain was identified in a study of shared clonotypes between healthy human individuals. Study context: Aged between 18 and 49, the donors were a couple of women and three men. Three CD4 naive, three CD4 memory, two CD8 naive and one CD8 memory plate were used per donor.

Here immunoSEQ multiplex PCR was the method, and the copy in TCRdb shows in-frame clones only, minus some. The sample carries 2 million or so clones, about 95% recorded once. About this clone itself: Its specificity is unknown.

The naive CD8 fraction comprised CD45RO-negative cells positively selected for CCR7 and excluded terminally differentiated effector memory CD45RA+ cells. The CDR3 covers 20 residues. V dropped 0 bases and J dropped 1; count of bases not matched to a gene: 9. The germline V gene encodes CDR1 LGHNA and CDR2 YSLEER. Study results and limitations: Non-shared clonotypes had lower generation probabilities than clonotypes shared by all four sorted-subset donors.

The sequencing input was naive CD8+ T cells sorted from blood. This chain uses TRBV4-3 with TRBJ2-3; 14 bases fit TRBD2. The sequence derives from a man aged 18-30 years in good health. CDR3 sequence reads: CASSQDLWGLAGEGTDTQYF. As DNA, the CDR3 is TGCGCCAGCAGCCAAGATCTATGGGGACTAGCGGGAGAAGGCACAGATACGCAGTATTTT.